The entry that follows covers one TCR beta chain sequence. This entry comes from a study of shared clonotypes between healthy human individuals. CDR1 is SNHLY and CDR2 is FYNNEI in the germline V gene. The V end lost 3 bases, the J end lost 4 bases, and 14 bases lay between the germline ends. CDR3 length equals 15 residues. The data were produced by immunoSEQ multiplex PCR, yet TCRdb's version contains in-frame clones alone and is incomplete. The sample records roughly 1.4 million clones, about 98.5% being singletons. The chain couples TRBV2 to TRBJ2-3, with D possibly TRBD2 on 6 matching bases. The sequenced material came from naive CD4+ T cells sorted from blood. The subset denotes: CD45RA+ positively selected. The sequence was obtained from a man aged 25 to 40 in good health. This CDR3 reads CASSDFWGRSDTQYF. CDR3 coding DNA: TGTGCCAGCAGTGATTTTTGGGGGAGGTCAGATACGCAGTATTTT.